The next 28 T cell receptor beta chains were all read from a single sample in a study of T-cell memory formation after mild COVID-19. TCRdb recomputed calls from the 5' RACE reads with MiXCR, one row per CDR3 protein. Counted here are 140,000 or so distinct CDR3 sequences, roughly 6.3% occurring once; the ten biggest clones make up approximately 2%. Input material: PBMCs or a T cell subset sorted from them (not recorded which). These receptors were collected from an adult woman who had mild COVID-19 (a few samples of this study predate the infection). Cell type and time point are not known.

In its sample, this clonotype was seen a few times. This chain links TRBV25-1 with TRBJ1-5; 8 positions match TRBD1. Germline CDR1 and CDR2: MGHDK and SYGVNS. The CDR3 sequence is 16 residues long. V was clipped by 3 bases and J by 1 base; unmatched bases: 5. The CDR3 region has the DNA TGTGCCAGCAGTGAGGGGACAGGCCCGAGCAATCAGCCCCAGCATTTT. Protein sequence: CASSEGTGPSNQPQHF.

There are many counts of this clonotype. The V call is TRBV5-1, the J call TRBJ2-5, with D possibly being TRBD2 (6 bases). Germline V lookup: CDR1 SGHRS, CDR2 YFSETQ. Trimming took off 0 bases at V and 5 bases at J, with 14 bases between the two ends. This CDR3 region has 15 residues. The CDR3 region is CASSLAAGSRETQYF. The CDR3 bases are TGCGCCAGCAGCTTGGCCGCGGGATCTAGGGAGACCCAGTACTTC.

The chain couples TRBV10-3 to TRBJ1-1; D is perhaps TRBD1 (6 bases). V was clipped by 2 bases and J by 1 base, with 17 bases between them. This CDR3 is built from 17 residues. The germline CDR1 and CDR2 sequences are ENHRY and SYGVKD. The CDR3 reads CAISETRAGVKNTEAFF. The CDR3 DNA sequence: TGTGCCATCAGTGAGACCCGCGCAGGGGTAAAGAACACTGAAGCTTTCTTT.

This clonotype was picked up many times. This chain uses TRBV20-1 with TRBJ2-1; D unclear. The V end was cut by 5 bases, the J end by 8 bases, with 19 bases between. Germline CDR1 and CDR2: DFQATT and SNEGSKA (reference sequence). CDR3 length: 14 residues. CDR3 sequence (DNA): TGCAGTGCTTCCCCACCTATAAAACCCGATGAGCAGTTCTTC. The encoded protein is CSASPPIKPDEQFF.

The rearrangement joins TRBV27 to TRBJ1-1, with 7 bases lining up with TRBD1. J gave up 4 bases and V 3 bases, and 8 bases lay outside the gene matches. CDR1 is MNHEY, CDR2 SMNVEV, per germline (reference sequence). The CDR3 consists of 15 residues. CDR3 residues: CASSLVQGVGTEAFF. The CDR3 DNA sequence: TGTGCCAGCAGTTTGGTTCAGGGGGTAGGCACTGAAGCTTTCTTT.

V gene TRBV19 combines with J gene TRBJ1-1; D is possibly TRBD1 (5 bases). Trimming stripped 4 bases from V and 7 bases from J, with 10 bases between. CDR3 length: 12 amino acids. Germline V gene sequence: CDR1 LNHDA, CDR2 SQIVND (reference sequence). Here the CDR3 reads CASSTGQYEAFF. CDR3 in DNA: TGTGCCAGTAGTACCGGACAATATGAAGCTTTCTTT.

This clonotype occurred many times. The chain employs TRBV6-1 and TRBJ2-7; perhaps TRBD2 as D (5 bases). Germline CDR1 is MNHNS and CDR2 is SASEGT. This CDR3 has 15 residues. V lost 3 bases, J lost 0 bases, and 12 bases lay in between. CDR3 nucleotide sequence: TGTGCCAGCAGTGAGCCTAGCTCCTTCTCCTACGAGCAGTACTTC. Protein product: CASSEPSSFSYEQYF.

The chain recombines TRBV6-5 with TRBJ2-7; D ambiguous. V lost 0 bases and J lost 0, with 15 bases in between. CDR1 MNHEY and CDR2 SVGAGI come from the germline V gene. This CDR3 has 17 amino acids. CDR3 in amino acids: CASSYSILSSRSYEQYF. Here the CDR3 DNA reads TGTGCCAGCAGTTACTCGATATTATCCAGCCGCTCCTACGAGCAGTACTTC.

This clonotype was seen a few times. The chain joins TRBV6-5 to TRBJ2-6; possible D gene TRBD1, 6 bases. The CDR3 runs 16 residues. Between the trimmed V and J ends, which lost 6 bases and 3 bases, there was a span of 15 bases. From germline, CDR1 is MNHEY and CDR2 SVGAGI. The CDR3 protein is CASRLSRGRGANVLTF. The CDR3 DNA is TGTGCCAGCAGACTGAGCAGGGGTCGTGGGGCCAACGTCCTGACTTTC.

Many counts were recorded for this clonotype. The genes are TRBV5-1 and TRBJ2-5, with TRBD1 identical over 9 bases. This CDR3 spans 13 amino acids. The junction had 4 bases not matched to a gene; V was cut back by 5 bases and J by 5 bases. The germline V gene encodes CDR1 SGHRS and CDR2 YFSETQ. The CDR3 spells CASSYRGQETQYF. CDR3 nucleotide sequence: TGCGCCAGCAGTTACAGGGGGCAGGAGACCCAGTACTTC.

The rearrangement links TRBV5-4 to TRBJ2-1, with a weak D call TRBD2 (6 bases). The V gene's germline CDR1 is SGHNT and CDR2 YYREEE (reference sequence). This CDR3 has 15 residues. V was pared by 5 bases and J by 6 bases, with 18 bases between. This CDR3 is CASRPTAGPGNEQFF. The CDR3 DNA sequence: TGTGCCAGCAGGCCCACTGCGGGGCCTGGCAATGAGCAGTTCTTC.

This clonotype was recorded many times. The chain combines TRBV7-7 with TRBJ2-5; D tentatively fits TRBD1 or TRBD2 (5 bases each). V was shortened by 5 bases and J by 5 bases, with 9 bases between the two germline ends. The CDR3 runs 12 residues. The germline V gene has CDR1 SSHAT and CDR2 FNYEAQ (reference sequence). This chain's CDR3 is CASSTEGETQYF. CDR3 nucleotides: TGTGCCAGCAGCACAGAGGGGGAGACCCAGTACTTC.

This clonotype was detected many times. The V gene is TRBV7-2, the J gene TRBJ1-2; 8 bases are shared with TRBD1. Losses at the gene ends were 5 bases for V and 5 bases for J; bases not matched to a gene: 10. The germline CDR1 and CDR2 sequences are SGHTA and FQGNSA. This CDR3 has 15 residues. The CDR3 here is CASSPGTGLGYGYTF. In DNA, the CDR3 is TGTGCCAGCAGCCCCGGGACAGGCCTCGGTTATGGCTACACCTTC.

This clonotype was seen many times. This chain joins TRBV25-1 and TRBJ2-7; 7 nucleotides align to TRBD1. The trim removed 2 bases at V and 2 bases at J, leaving 9 bases unmatched. Germline V lookup: CDR1 MGHDK, CDR2 SYGVNS. The CDR3 loop spans 16 amino acids. The CDR3 is CASSELRQGKTYEQYF. CDR3 in DNA: TGTGCCAGCAGTGAACTTCGACAGGGTAAGACCTACGAGCAGTACTTC.

The rearrangement links TRBV3-1 to TRBJ1-2; D gene uncertain. V was pared by 2 bases and J by 4 bases, with 11 bases between. This CDR3 contains 14 residues. Germline V gene lookup returns CDR1 LGHDT and CDR2 YNNKEL (reference sequence). CDR3 nucleotide sequence: TGTGCCAGCAGCCAATCGGACGGTGGCTATGGCTACACCTTC. Amino acids: CASSQSDGGYGYTF.

This clonotype was detected ten times or more. V and J are TRBV20-1 and TRBJ2-1; D gene ambiguous. The V gene lost 2 bases and the J gene lost 9 bases, with 8 bases spanning the gap. This CDR3 is built from 11 residues. Per germline, CDR1 DFQATT and CDR2 SNEGSKA (reference sequence). CDR3 sequence reads: CSARPNLEQFF. DNA for the CDR3: TGCAGTGCTAGACCCAATCTTGAGCAGTTCTTC.

The table lists this clonotype with many counts. This rearrangement joins TRBV20-1 to TRBJ2-3; D tentatively reads TRBD1 or TRBD2 (5 bases each). CDR3 size: 14 residues. Germline values: CDR1 DFQATT, CDR2 SNEGSKA (reference sequence). V gave up 0 bases and J gave up 5 bases, with 12 bases separating them. Here the CDR3 DNA reads TGCAGTGCTAGAGATGGGGGAGTTGGAGATACGCAGTATTTT. Translating gives CSARDGGVGDTQYF.

The chain recombines TRBV19 with TRBJ2-1; D possibly corresponds to TRBD2 (5 bases). V gave up 5 bases and J gave up 12 bases, with 17 bases separating them. There are 13 residues in the CDR3. Germline lookup yields CDR1 LNHDA and CDR2 SQIVND (reference sequence). CDR3 nucleotides: TGTGCCAGTAGTCCCCAGATCGGGGTTTGGCAGTTCTTC. Translation gives CASSPQIGVWQFF.

The CDR3 spells CASSYSGSGTGNYNEQFF. In nucleotides, the CDR3 is TGTGCCAGCAGTTACTCGGGGTCGGGGACGGGGAACTACAATGAGCAGTTCTTC. The gene calls are TRBV6-2 or TRBV6-3 and TRBJ2-1, with D perhaps matching TRBD1 or TRBD2 (5 bases each). The ends were cut back, 0 bases at V and 3 bases at J, with 18 bases in the middle. This CDR3 region has 18 residues. In germline, CDR1 is MNHEY, CDR2 SVGEGT.

This clonotype was counted a few times. The chain carries TRBV27 and TRBJ2-7, with TRBD2 matching over 9 bases. The germline V gene encodes CDR1 MNHEY and CDR2 SMNVEV (reference sequence). The CDR3 runs 15 residues. Trimming took 9 bases from V and 5 from J; bases not matched to a gene: 14. The chain's CDR3 is CASKREASVDHEQYF. The CDR3 region has the DNA TGTGCCAGTAAGCGGGAGGCTAGCGTCGACCACGAGCAGTACTTC.

This clonotype was seen many times. The V gene is TRBV6-1, the J gene TRBJ1-1; D not certain. Per germline, CDR1 MNHNS and CDR2 SASEGT. V was clipped by 3 bases and J by 0 bases, with 8 bases between them. The CDR3 runs to 14 residues. The CDR3 is CASSDRKMNTEAFF. In DNA, the CDR3 is TGTGCCAGCAGTGACAGAAAGATGAACACTGAAGCTTTCTTT.

The chain is built from TRBV6-6 and TRBJ2-5; D perhaps matches TRBD2 (7 bases). CDR1 MNHNY and CDR2 SVGAGI come from the germline V gene (reference sequence). This CDR3 has 16 amino acids. Trimming removed 0 bases at V and 4 bases at J, with 15 bases between. The CDR3 DNA reads as TGTGCCAGCAGTTACTCGGGAGGGGGGGCCAGAGAGACCCAGTACTTC. The encoded protein is CASSYSGGGARETQYF.

This sequence joins TRBV30 and TRBJ2-7, with D maybe TRBD1 (6 bases). The length of the CDR3 is 24 residues. Trimming removed 1 base from V and 2 bases from J, with 42 bases in between. Per germline, CDR1 GTSNPN and CDR2 SVGIG (reference sequence). CDR3 sequence (DNA): TGTGCCTGGAGTGCACTGGGCCTAAGACCTCGTGACAGGAACACCCGAAATTCGCCCTACGAGCAGTACTTC. This encodes CAWSALGLRPRDRNTRNSPYEQYF.

The chain joins TRBV29-1 to TRBJ1-1, with 10 bases identical to TRBD1. The CDR3 sequence is 15 residues long. J lost 4 bases, V lost 2 bases, and 7 bases had no gene match. Germline V CDR1 and CDR2: SQVTM, ANQGSEA. CDR3 DNA sequence: TGCAGCGTTGAATGGCGGCGGACAGGGGGCACTGAAGCTTTCTTT. It yields the protein CSVEWRRTGGTEAFF.

At least ten counts were recorded for this clonotype. This sequence joins TRBV24-1 and TRBJ2-5; D is uncertain. CDR3 length equals 13 residues. Germline CDR1 is KGHDR and CDR2 is SFDVKD. Deletions cut 5 bases from V and 7 bases from J, with 13 bases between. Written as DNA, the CDR3 is TGTGCCACCAGTGGTTCGTCCGCAGGGACCCAGTACTTC. Amino acids: CATSGSSAGTQYF.

This clonotype appeared many times. The rearrangement joins TRBV7-8 to TRBJ2-7; tentatively, D is TRBD2 (5 bases). The CDR3 covers 13 residues. Germline CDR1 SGHVS, CDR2 FQNEAQ. The germline V and J ends were trimmed by 3 bases and 2 bases, with 8 bases remaining between them. The DNA for the CDR3 is TGTGCCAGCAGCTTCGGGGTACCCTACGAGCAGTACTTC. Residues: CASSFGVPYEQYF.

This clonotype was seen many times. This sequence joins TRBV12-3 or TRBV12-4 and TRBJ2-1; D perhaps matches TRBD2 (7 bases). V gave up 3 bases and J gave up 6 bases, with 15 bases separating them. This CDR3 region has 15 residues. The CDR3 loop is CASSFRRGALNEQFF. The CDR3 nucleotides are TGTGCCAGCAGTTTCCGACGGGGGGCCCTCAATGAGCAGTTCTTC.

Only a few counts were recorded for this clonotype. The V gene is TRBV20-1, the J gene TRBJ2-2; D could derive from TRBD1 or TRBD2 (5 bases each). CDR3 length: 14 amino acids. The germline CDR1 and CDR2 sequences are DFQATT and SNEGSKA (reference sequence). Trimming took 0 bases from V and 4 from J, leaving 9 bases between them. The CDR3 region is CSARDLGATGELFF. The CDR3 DNA reads as TGCAGTGCTAGAGATCTCGGGGCCACCGGGGAGCTGTTTTTT.